The present TCR beta chain was sequenced within a study of vaccination and CD4 T cells after COVID-19. The wider study: Two Hispanic individuals were among six male and four female convalescent patients.

This sample's treatment: roughly 11-day PBMC culture with coronavirus spike peptide pools or control peptides (ViraFEST assay). ViraFEST sequenced TCRs after peptide-pool expansion of antigen-specific T cells. Roughly 2 million PBMCs per well were cultured with 10 IU/ml IL-2 and 7.5 to 10 ug/ml peptide pools. Negative selection was the method that isolated CD4+ T cells after roughly ten days of culture. V lost 10 bases and J 1 base, leaving 18 bases between the germline ends. Germline V gives CDR1 ENHRY, CDR2 SYGVKD. The CDR3 totals 15 residues. CD4+ T cells that had been cultured provided DNA sequenced with the Oncomine TCR Beta short-read assay. TCRdb ran MiXCR on the PCR reads and lists one entry per CDR3 protein. The data show under 5,000 distinct CDR3 sequences, 76% seen once. This clonotype appeared once. Its antigen is still unknown.

The sample consisted of CD4+ T cells from blood, cultured in vitro. This sequence joins TRBV10-3 and TRBJ2-3; D is perhaps TRBD1 or TRBD2 (5 bases each). The TCR comes from a human donor who had recovered from COVID-19. CDR3 loop: CATRGTAPGTDTQYF. The CDR3 bases are TGTGCCACCCGGGGCACTGCTCCCGGCACAGATACGCAGTATTTT.